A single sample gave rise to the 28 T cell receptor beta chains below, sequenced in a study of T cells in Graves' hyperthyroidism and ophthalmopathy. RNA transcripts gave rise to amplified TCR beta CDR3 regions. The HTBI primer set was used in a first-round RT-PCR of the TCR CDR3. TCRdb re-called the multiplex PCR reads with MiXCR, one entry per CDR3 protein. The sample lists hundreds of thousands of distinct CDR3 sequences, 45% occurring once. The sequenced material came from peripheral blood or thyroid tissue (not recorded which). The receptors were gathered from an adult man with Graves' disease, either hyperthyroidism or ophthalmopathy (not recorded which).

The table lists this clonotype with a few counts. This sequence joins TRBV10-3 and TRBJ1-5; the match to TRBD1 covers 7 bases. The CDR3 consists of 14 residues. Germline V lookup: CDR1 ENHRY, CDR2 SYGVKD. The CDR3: CASSTGQPNQPQHF. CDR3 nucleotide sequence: TGTGCTAGCTCGACGGGACAGCCTAATCAGCCCCAGCATTTT.

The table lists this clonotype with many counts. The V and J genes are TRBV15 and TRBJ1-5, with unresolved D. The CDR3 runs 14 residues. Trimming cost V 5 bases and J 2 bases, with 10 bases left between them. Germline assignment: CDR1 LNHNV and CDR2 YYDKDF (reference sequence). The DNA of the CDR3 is TGTGCCACCAGCGCCCCTTATGGCAATCAGCCCCAGCATTTT. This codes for CATSAPYGNQPQHF.

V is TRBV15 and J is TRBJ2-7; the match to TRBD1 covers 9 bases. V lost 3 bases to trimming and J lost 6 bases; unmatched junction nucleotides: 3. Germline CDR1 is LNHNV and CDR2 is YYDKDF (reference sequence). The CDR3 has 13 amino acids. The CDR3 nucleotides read TGTGCCACCAGCAGGGGGACAGGGACCGAGCAGTACTTC. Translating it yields CATSRGTGTEQYF.

The CDR3 sequence is CASSRTGTSNQPQHF. The CDR3 DNA follows: TGTGCCAGTAGTCGGACAGGAACAAGCAATCAGCCCCAGCATTTT. V is TRBV19 and J is TRBJ1-5; TRBD1 matches at 7 bases. The CDR3 is 15 amino acids. V lost 5 bases and J lost 1; bases outside the gene matches: 5. The germline CDR1 and CDR2 sequences are LNHDA and SQIVND (reference sequence).

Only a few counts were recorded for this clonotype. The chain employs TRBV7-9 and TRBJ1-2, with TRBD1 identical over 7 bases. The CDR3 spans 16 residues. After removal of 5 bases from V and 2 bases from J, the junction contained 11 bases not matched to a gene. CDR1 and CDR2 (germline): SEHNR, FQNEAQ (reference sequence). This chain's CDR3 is CASSATRQGGNYGYTF. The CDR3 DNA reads TGTGCCAGCAGCGCGACCCGACAGGGAGGGAACTATGGCTACACCTTC.

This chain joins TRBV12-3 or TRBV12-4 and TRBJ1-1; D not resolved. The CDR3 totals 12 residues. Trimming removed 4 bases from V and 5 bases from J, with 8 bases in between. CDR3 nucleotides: TGTGCCAGCAGTTCCCACATAACTGAAGCTTTCTTT. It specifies CASSSHITEAFF.

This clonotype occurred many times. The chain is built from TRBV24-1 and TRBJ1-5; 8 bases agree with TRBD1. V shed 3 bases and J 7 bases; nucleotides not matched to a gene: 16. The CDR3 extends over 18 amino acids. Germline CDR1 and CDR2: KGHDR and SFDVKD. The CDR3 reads CATSDGGPGTGSGQPQHF. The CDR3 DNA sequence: TGTGCCACCAGTGATGGGGGACCCGGGACAGGATCCGGGCAGCCCCAGCATTTT.

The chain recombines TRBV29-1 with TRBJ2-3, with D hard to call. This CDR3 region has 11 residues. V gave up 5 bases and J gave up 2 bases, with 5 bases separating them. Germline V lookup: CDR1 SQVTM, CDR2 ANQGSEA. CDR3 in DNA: TGCAGCGTTCGGCACACAGATACGCAGTATTTT. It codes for CSVRHTDTQYF.

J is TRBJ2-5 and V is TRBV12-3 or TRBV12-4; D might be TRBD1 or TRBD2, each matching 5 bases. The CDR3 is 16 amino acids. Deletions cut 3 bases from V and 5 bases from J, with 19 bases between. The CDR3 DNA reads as TGTGCCAGCAGTTTGGTGACGGGACCCCGGGATGAGACCCAGTACTTC. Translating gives CASSLVTGPRDETQYF.

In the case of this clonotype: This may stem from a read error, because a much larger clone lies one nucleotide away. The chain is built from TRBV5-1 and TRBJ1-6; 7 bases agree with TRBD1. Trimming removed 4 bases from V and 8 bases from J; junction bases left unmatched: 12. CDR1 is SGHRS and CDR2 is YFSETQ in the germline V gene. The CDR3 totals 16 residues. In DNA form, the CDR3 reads TGCGCCAGCAGCGGGTCCCCGGGACAGTTCGATTCACCCCTCCACTTT. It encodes CASSGSPGQFDSPLHF. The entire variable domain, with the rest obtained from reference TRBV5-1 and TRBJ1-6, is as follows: KAGVTQTPRYLIKTRGQQVTLSCSPISGHRSVSWYQQTPGQGLQFLFEYFSETQRNKGNFPGRFSGRQFSNSRSEMNVSTLELGDSALYLCASSGSPGQFDSPLHFGNGTRLTVT.

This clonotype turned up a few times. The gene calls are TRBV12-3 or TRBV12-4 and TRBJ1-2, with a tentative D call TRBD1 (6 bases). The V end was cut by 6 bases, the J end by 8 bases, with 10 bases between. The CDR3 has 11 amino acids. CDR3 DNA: TGTGCCAGCAGACAGGGTTCCGGCTACACCTTC. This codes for CASRQGSGYTF.

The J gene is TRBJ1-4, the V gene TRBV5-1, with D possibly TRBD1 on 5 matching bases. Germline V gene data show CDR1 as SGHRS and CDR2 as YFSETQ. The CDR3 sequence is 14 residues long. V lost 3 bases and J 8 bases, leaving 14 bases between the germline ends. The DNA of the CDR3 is TGCGCCAGCAGCTCGGGGGTCACAAGGGAAAAACTGTTTTTT. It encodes CASSSGVTREKLFF.

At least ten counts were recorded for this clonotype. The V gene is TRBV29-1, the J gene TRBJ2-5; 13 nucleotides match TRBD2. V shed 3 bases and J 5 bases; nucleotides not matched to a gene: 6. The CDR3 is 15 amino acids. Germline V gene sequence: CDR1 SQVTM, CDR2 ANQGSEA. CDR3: CSVDGLAGASETQYF. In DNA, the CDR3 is TGCAGCGTTGACGGACTAGCGGGAGCGAGTGAGACCCAGTACTTC.

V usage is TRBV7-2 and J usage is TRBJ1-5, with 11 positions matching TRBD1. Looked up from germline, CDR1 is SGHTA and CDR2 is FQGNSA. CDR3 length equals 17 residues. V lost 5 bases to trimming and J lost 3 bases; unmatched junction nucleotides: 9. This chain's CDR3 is CASSQVGTGGFNQPQHF. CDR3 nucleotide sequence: TGTGCCAGCAGCCAAGTGGGGACAGGGGGATTCAATCAGCCCCAGCATTTT. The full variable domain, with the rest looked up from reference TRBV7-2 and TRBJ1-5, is GAGVSQSPSNKVTEKGKDVELRCDPISGHTALYWYRQSLGQGLEFLIYFQGNSAPDKSGLPSDRFSAERTGGSVSTLTIQRTQQEDSAVYLCASSQVGTGGFNQPQHFGDGTRLSIL.

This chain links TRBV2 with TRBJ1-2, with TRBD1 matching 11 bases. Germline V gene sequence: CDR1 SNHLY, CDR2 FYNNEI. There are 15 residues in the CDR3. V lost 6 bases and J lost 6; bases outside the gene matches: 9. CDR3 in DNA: TGTGCCAGCAGCAGGACAGGGGGCAGCTATGATGGCTACACCTTC. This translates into CASSRTGGSYDGYTF.

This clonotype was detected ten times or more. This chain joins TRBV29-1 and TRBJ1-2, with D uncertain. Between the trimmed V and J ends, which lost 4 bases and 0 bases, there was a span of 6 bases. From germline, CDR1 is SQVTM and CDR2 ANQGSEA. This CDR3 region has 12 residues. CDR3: CSVVQTNYGYTF. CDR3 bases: TGCAGCGTTGTGCAGACTAACTATGGCTACACCTTC.

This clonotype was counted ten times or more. The CDR3 DNA sequence: TGCAGTGCTAGAGTGTCAGTCACTGAAGCTTTCTTT. Translated: CSARVSVTEAFF. This chain uses TRBV20-1 with TRBJ1-1; D gene uncertain. V was shortened by 1 base and J by 4 bases, with 7 bases between the two germline ends. The CDR3 is 12 residues long. From germline, CDR1 is DFQATT and CDR2 SNEGSKA (reference sequence).

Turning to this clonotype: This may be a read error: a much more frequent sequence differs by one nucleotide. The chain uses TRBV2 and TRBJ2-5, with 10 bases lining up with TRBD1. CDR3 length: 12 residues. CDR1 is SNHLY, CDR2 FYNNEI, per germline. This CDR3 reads CASGQGEEAQYF. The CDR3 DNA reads TGTGCCAGTGGACAGGGGGAAGAGGCCCAGTACTTC.

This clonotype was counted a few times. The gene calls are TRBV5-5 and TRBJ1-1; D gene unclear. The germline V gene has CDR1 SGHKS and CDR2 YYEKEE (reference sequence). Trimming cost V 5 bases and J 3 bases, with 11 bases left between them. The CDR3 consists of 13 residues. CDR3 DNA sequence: TGTGCCAGCAGACCGAAAGGGTACACTGAAGCTTTCTTT. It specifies CASRPKGYTEAFF.

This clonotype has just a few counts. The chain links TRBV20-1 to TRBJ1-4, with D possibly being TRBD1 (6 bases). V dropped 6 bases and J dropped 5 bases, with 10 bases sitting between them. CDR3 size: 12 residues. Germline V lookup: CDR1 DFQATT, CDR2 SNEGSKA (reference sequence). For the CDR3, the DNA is TGCAGTGCCAGGACAGTGAATGAAAAACTGTTTTTT. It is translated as CSARTVNEKLFF.

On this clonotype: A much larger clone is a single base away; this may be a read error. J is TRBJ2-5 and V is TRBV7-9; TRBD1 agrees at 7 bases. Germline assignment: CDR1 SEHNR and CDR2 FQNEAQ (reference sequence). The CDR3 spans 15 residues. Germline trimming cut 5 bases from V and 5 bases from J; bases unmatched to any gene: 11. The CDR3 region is CASSRDSGWGETQYF. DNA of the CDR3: TGTGCCAGCAGCCGGGACAGTGGGTGGGGGGAGACCCAGTACTTC. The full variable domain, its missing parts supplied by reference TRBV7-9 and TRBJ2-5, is DTGVSQNPRHKITKRGQNVTFRCDPISEHNRLYWYRQTLGQGPEFLTYFQNEAQLEKSRLLSDRFSAERPKGSFSTLEIQRTEQGDSAMYLCASSRDSGWGETQYFGPGTRLLVL.

CDR3 DNA: TGTGCCAGCACCCGATACGGGGCAGGGGATAATCAGCCCCAGCATTTT. Amino acid sequence: CASTRYGAGDNQPQHF. The genes are TRBV12-3 or TRBV12-4 and TRBJ1-5; a weak D match, TRBD1 (6 bases). V lost 7 bases, J lost 4 bases, and 20 bases lay in between. The CDR3 extends over 16 amino acids.

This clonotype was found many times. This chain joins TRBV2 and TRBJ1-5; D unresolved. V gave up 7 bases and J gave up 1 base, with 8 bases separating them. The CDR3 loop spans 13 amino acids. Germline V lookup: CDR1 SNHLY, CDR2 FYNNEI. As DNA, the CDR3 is TGTGCCAGCATGGTGAGGAGCAATCAGCCCCAGCATTTT. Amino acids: CASMVRSNQPQHF.

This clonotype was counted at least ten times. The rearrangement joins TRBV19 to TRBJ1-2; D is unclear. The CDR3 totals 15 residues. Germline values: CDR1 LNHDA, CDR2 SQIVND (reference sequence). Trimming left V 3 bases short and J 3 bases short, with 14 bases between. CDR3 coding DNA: TGTGCCAGTAGTATCGACGCAGACACTTACTATGGCTACACCTTC. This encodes CASSIDADTYYGYTF.

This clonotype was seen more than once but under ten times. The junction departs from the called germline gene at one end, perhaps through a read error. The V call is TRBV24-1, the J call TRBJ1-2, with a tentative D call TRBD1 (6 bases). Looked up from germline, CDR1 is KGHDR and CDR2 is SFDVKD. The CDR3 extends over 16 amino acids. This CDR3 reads CASSYGRGGRNYGYTF. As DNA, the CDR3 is TGTGCCAGCAGTTATGGTCGCGGGGGGCGTAACTATGGCTACACCTTC.

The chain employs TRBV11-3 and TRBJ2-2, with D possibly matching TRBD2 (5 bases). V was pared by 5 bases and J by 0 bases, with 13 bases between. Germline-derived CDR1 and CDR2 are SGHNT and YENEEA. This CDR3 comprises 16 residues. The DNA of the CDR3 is TGTGCCAGCAGCCGAGGACTGACTGCGAACACCGGGGAGCTGTTTTTT. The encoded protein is CASSRGLTANTGELFF.

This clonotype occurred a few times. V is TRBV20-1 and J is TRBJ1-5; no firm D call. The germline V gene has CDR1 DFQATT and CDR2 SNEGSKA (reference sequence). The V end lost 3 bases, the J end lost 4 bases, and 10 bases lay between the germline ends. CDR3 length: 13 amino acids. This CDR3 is CSASADLNQPQHF. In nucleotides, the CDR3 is TGCAGTGCTAGTGCCGACTTGAATCAGCCCCAGCATTTT.

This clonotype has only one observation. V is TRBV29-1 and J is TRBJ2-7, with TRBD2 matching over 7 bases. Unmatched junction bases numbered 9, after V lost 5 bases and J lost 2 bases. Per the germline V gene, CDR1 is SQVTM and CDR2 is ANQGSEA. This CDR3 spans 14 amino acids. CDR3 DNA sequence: TGCAGCGTTCTTCGGGGGGTCTCGACCTACGAGCAGTACTTC. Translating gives CSVLRGVSTYEQYF.